This record looks at one T cell receptor (beta chain) sequence and its context. What it binds is unknown. This entry belongs to a study of T cell responses to AZD1222 COVID-19 vaccine. Regarding the study as a whole: The donor group comprised mostly white British people and more females; the analysis possibly underestimated clonal diversity.

The protocol was immunoSEQ multiplex PCR, while the TCRdb copy is restricted to in-frame clones and leaves out a portion. The data hold tens of thousands of clones, with approximately 85% observed a single time. With 5 bases clipped from V and 5 bases from J, the junction kept 16 bases outside the gene matches. The CDR3 has 19 amino acids. CDR1 SNHLY and CDR2 FYNNEI come from the germline V gene. Specimen: peripheral blood, collected 28 days after the second AZD1222 dose. This clonotype was obtained from an adult who received the AZD1222 COVID-19 vaccine. The chain employs TRBV2 and TRBJ2-3; 13 bases match TRBD2. DNA for the CDR3: TGTGCCAGCAGTTTTGACAGGGGACTAGCGGGGCTCATGGGAGATACGCAGTATTTT. This codes for CASSFDRGLAGLMGDTQYF.